These 29 T cell receptor beta chains originate from one sample sequenced in a study of blood T cell repertoires in COVID-19. Method: immunoSEQ multiplex PCR; TCRdb's copy keeps in-frame clones and lacks some. The sample contains around 260,000 clones, about 80% of which appear only once. The material sequenced was peripheral blood. All receptors come from a woman aged 45-59 years who had recovered from COVID-19.

The genes are TRBV18 and TRBJ2-3; 7 bases map to TRBD2. The ends lost 3 bases at V and 3 bases at J; junction bases unmatched: 0. CDR3 length: 13 amino acids. CDR1 is KGHSH and CDR2 is LQKENI in the germline V gene. The CDR3 DNA reads TGTGCCAGCTCACCCGGGGGGACAGATACGCAGTATTTT. It yields the protein CASSPGGTDTQYF. Full variable domain (remainder filled in from reference TRBV18 and TRBJ2-3): NAGVMQNPRHLVRRRGQEARLRCSPMKGHSHVYWYRQLPEEGLKFMVYLQKENIIDESGMPKERFSAEFPKEGPSILRIQQVVRGDSAAYFCASSPGGTDTQYFGPGTRLTVL.

This clone has just a few counts. The rearrangement links TRBV18 to TRBJ2-7; weak D call: TRBD1 (6 bases). CDR3 length: 15 amino acids. From germline, CDR1 is KGHSH and CDR2 LQKENI. Between the trimmed V and J ends, which lost 5 bases and 2 bases, there was a span of 16 bases. The CDR3 sequence is CASSKTGSGPYEQYF. CDR3 DNA: TGTGCCAGCTCAAAAACAGGGTCAGGACCCTACGAGCAGTACTTC.

This chain connects TRBV11-2 to TRBJ1-1; maybe TRBD1 (6 bases). Trimming removed 0 bases at V and 4 bases at J, with 15 bases between. The CDR3 is 16 amino acids. Germline V gives CDR1 SGHAT, CDR2 FQNNGV. The DNA for the CDR3 is TGTGCCAGCAGCTTAGAAGGGGGGGCGATGGGCACTGAAGCTTTCTTT. This encodes CASSLEGGAMGTEAFF.

This chain connects TRBV19 to TRBJ1-5, with 9 positions matching TRBD1. J was trimmed by 2 bases and V by 4 bases; bases with no gene match: 0. Looked up from germline, CDR1 is LNHDA and CDR2 is SQIVND (reference sequence). The CDR3 has 14 amino acids. The CDR3 region has the DNA TGTGCCAGTAGTAGACAGGGGGGCAATCAGCCCCAGCATTTT. Protein product: CASSRQGGNQPQHF.

The chain combines TRBV5-4 with TRBJ2-7; TRBD2 matches 9 bases. V was clipped by 1 base and J by 2 bases; unmatched bases: 19. The CDR3 has 20 residues. Germline V CDR1 and CDR2: SGHNT, YYREEE (reference sequence). Written as DNA, the CDR3 is TGTGCCAGCAGCTTGTGGGGTAGATCTAGCGGGATTGAAGAGGCCTACGAGCAGTACTTC. The encoded protein is CASSLWGRSSGIEEAYEQYF.

The CDR3 loop is CASISGGLNTGELFF. Here the CDR3 DNA reads TGTGCCAGCATTTCGGGCGGGTTGAACACCGGGGAGCTGTTTTTT. The gene calls are TRBV2 and TRBJ2-2; weak D call: TRBD2 (5 bases). The CDR3 extends over 15 amino acids. V was pared by 7 bases and J by 1 base, with 13 bases between. CDR1 and CDR2 (germline): SNHLY, FYNNEI.

The V and J genes are TRBV27 and TRBJ2-3; 7 nucleotides agree with TRBD1. The CDR3 spans 16 residues. Germline assignment: CDR1 MNHEY and CDR2 SMNVEV (reference sequence). V lost 6 bases to trimming and J lost 2 bases; unmatched junction nucleotides: 11. The CDR3: CASRERGPRPTDTQYF. The CDR3 DNA sequence: TGTGCCAGCAGGGAGAGGGGGCCCCGTCCCACAGATACGCAGTATTTT.

V usage is TRBV7-2 and J usage is TRBJ2-7, with 9 bases aligning to TRBD1. There are 14 residues in the CDR3. Trimming at V came to 2 bases and at J to 5 bases, leaving 4 bases not matched to a gene. Germline-derived CDR1 and CDR2 are SGHTA and FQGNSA. The CDR3 DNA follows: TGTGCCAGCAGCTTAAGGGACAGGGTCGACGAGCAGTACTTC. It codes for CASSLRDRVDEQYF. The full variable domain, in which reference TRBV7-2 and TRBJ2-7 provide the parts outside the CDR3, is GAGVSQSPSNKVTEKGKDVELRCDPISGHTALYWYRQSLGQGLEFLIYFQGNSAPDKSGLPSDRFSAERTGGSVSTLTIQRTQQEDSAVYLCASSLRDRVDEQYFGPGTRLTVT.

The rearrangement joins TRBV30 to TRBJ2-2; TRBD1 might be the D (5 bases). The CDR3 loop spans 14 amino acids. Germline V gene lookup returns CDR1 GTSNPN and CDR2 SVGIG (reference sequence). The ends were cut back, 2 bases at V and 4 bases at J, with 11 bases in the middle. The CDR3 DNA follows: TGTGCCTGGAGTAGGGGAACAGCCACCGGGGAGCTGTTTTTT. Amino acid sequence: CAWSRGTATGELFF.

The V and J genes are TRBV29-1 and TRBJ1-2, with 9 bases identical to TRBD1. The CDR3 loop spans 13 amino acids. Unmatched junction bases numbered 3, after V lost 1 base and J lost 6 bases. Germline V gene lookup returns CDR1 SQVTM and CDR2 ANQGSEA. The CDR3 nucleotides read TGCAGCGTTGAAGGGACAGGGGTACATGGCTACACCTTC. The encoded protein is CSVEGTGVHGYTF.

The chain links TRBV7-2 to TRBJ1-6; the D gene is possibly TRBD1 (6 bases). V was shortened by 1 base and J by 15 bases, with 28 bases between the two germline ends. CDR1 is SGHTA and CDR2 is FQGNSA in the germline V gene. There are 18 residues in the CDR3. The CDR3 protein is CASSLGPPAGGQRYDLHF. The CDR3 DNA is TGTGCCAGCAGCTTAGGCCCTCCTGCGGGGGGGCAACGGTACGACCTCCACTTT.

This chain connects TRBV6-5 to TRBJ2-1, with 9 bases fitting TRBD1. Germline CDR1 reads MNHEY; CDR2 reads SVGAGI. The J segment lost 4 bases and the V segment lost 6 bases, leaving 4 bases of the junction unmatched. The CDR3 has 14 residues. For the CDR3, the DNA is TGTGCCAGCAGAAAGGGGACAGGGTACAATGAGCAGTTCTTC. As protein: CASRKGTGYNEQFF.

The rearrangement links TRBV11-2 to TRBJ2-5; 7 bases map to TRBD1. CDR1 and CDR2 from the germline V gene are SGHAT and FQNNGV. The CDR3 is 15 residues long. The ends lost 6 bases at V and 0 bases at J; junction bases unmatched: 7. The CDR3 nucleotides are TGTGCCAGCAGGGGGGACAGAGACTACCAAGAGACCCAGTACTTC. Protein: CASRGDRDYQETQYF.

The CDR3 spells CASSLAGSPGTDTQYF. CDR3 coding DNA: TGTGCCAGCAGCTTAGCCGGGTCCCCGGGGACAGATACGCAGTATTTT. The chain employs TRBV7-2 and TRBJ2-3; D is possibly TRBD2 (5 bases). This CDR3 region has 16 residues. Germline V gene data show CDR1 as SGHTA and CDR2 as FQGNSA. V gave up 0 bases and J gave up 3 bases, with 13 bases separating them.

This chain joins TRBV5-1 and TRBJ1-3; 10 nucleotides match TRBD1. The length of the CDR3 is 16 residues. Looked up from germline, CDR1 is SGHRS and CDR2 is YFSETQ. V shed 4 bases and J 2 bases; nucleotides not matched to a gene: 6. Here the CDR3 reads CASSRGQGSPGNTIYF. Here the CDR3 DNA reads TGCGCCAGCAGCCGGGGACAGGGGAGTCCTGGAAACACCATATATTTT.

The chain has TRBV6-1 and TRBJ1-1, with unresolved D. CDR3 size: 12 residues. Germline CDR1 MNHNS, CDR2 SASEGT. V was clipped by 2 bases and J by 5 bases, with 6 bases between them. CDR3 region: CASSEFMTEAFF. CDR3 sequence (DNA): TGTGCCAGCAGTGAATTTATGACTGAAGCTTTCTTT.

V gene TRBV6-1 combines with J gene TRBJ2-4; TRBD1 matches 7 bases. CDR3 size: 15 residues. Germline values: CDR1 MNHNS, CDR2 SASEGT. V dropped 1 base and J dropped 3; count of bases not matched to a gene: 3. CDR3 coding DNA: TGTGCCAGCAGTGAAGGGGACAGAGTCAAAAACATTCAGTACTTC. Translating gives CASSEGDRVKNIQYF.

The rearrangement links TRBV5-4 to TRBJ2-1; possible D gene TRBD1, 6 bases. Germline values: CDR1 SGHNT, CDR2 YYREEE (reference sequence). V gave up 7 bases and J gave up 7 bases, with 18 bases separating them. The CDR3 runs 14 residues. As DNA, the CDR3 is TGTGCCAGCGTTGGGGGCGGCGGGTTGAATGAGCAGTTCTTC. Its translation is CASVGGGGLNEQFF.

The rearrangement links TRBV15 to TRBJ2-6, with 7 bases lining up with TRBD1. V lost 5 bases, J lost 0 bases, and 10 bases stayed unmatched. Germline CDR1 reads LNHNV; CDR2 reads YYDKDF (reference sequence). The CDR3 covers 18 residues. DNA of the CDR3: TGTGCCACCAGCGGGCGACAGGGTACCTTCTCTGGGGCCAACGTCCTGACTTTC. Protein product: CATSGRQGTFSGANVLTF. Full variable domain (missing parts from reference TRBV15 and TRBJ2-6): DAMVIQNPRYQVTQFGKPVTLSCSQTLNHNVMYWYQQKSSQAPKLLFHYYDKDFNNEADTPDNFQSRRPNTSFCFLDIRSPGLGDTAMYLCATSGRQGTFSGANVLTFGAGSRLTVL.

The chain employs TRBV29-1 and TRBJ1-2; tentative D call: TRBD1 (6 bases). The CDR3 has 11 amino acids. Trimming took off 5 bases at V and 6 bases at J, with 10 bases between the two ends. CDR1 is SQVTM and CDR2 is ANQGSEA in the germline V gene. In nucleotides, the CDR3 is TGCAGCGTTCGCAGGGGCGATGGCTACACCTTC. Protein product: CSVRRGDGYTF.

The chain couples TRBV20-1 to TRBJ2-3; D remains unclear. The V gene's germline CDR1 is DFQATT and CDR2 SNEGSKA (reference sequence). Trimming took 4 bases from V and 6 from J, leaving 2 bases between them. This CDR3 contains 9 residues. CDR3 residues: CSATDTQYF. In DNA form, the CDR3 reads TGCAGTGCTACTGATACGCAGTATTTT.

The CDR3 DNA is TGTGCCAGTAGTCCGTCCGGTAGCGACGGCGATACGCAGTATTTT. Encoded protein: CASSPSGSDGDTQYF. V is TRBV19 and J is TRBJ2-3, with D tentatively TRBD2 (5 bases). CDR3 length: 15 amino acids. With 5 bases removed from V and 6 bases from J, the gap between germline ends came to 18 bases. Germline V gives CDR1 LNHDA, CDR2 SQIVND (reference sequence).

This chain connects TRBV9 to TRBJ2-3; 11 positions match TRBD2. V was pared by 0 bases and J by 3 bases, with 9 bases of the junction left unmatched. Germline V lookup: CDR1 SGDLS, CDR2 YYNGEE. CDR3 length: 18 residues. CDR3 sequence reads: CASSVGFSGGAGTDTQYF. The CDR3 DNA reads TGTGCCAGCAGCGTAGGTTTTAGCGGGGGGGCAGGGACAGATACGCAGTATTTT.

J is TRBJ2-4 and V is TRBV27; 12 bases map to TRBD2. Looked up from germline, CDR1 is MNHEY and CDR2 is SMNVEV (reference sequence). Unmatched junction bases numbered 5, after V lost 1 base and J lost 1 base. This CDR3 region has 18 residues. The CDR3: CASSLYPSGGAAKNIQYF. The DNA for the CDR3 is TGTGCCAGCAGTTTATACCCTAGCGGGGGGGCCGCCAAAAACATTCAGTACTTC.

This rearrangement joins TRBV4-2 to TRBJ2-7; D may be TRBD2 (6 bases). Germline CDR1 LGHNA, CDR2 YNFKEQ. The CDR3 contains 16 residues. With 5 bases removed from V and 3 bases from J, the gap between germline ends came to 20 bases. The CDR3 DNA sequence: TGTGCCAGCAGCTTAACCGGGACTCGCCTTGACTACGAGCAGTACTTC. Its translation: CASSLTGTRLDYEQYF.

J is TRBJ2-3 and V is TRBV29-1; 10 nucleotides match TRBD1. Trimming removed 3 bases from V and 4 bases from J; junction bases left unmatched: 4. The CDR3 length is 14 residues. The germline CDR1 and CDR2 sequences are SQVTM and ANQGSEA. The CDR3 spells CSVDSGQGADTQYF. CDR3 in DNA: TGCAGCGTTGATTCAGGACAGGGGGCAGATACGCAGTATTTT.

The J gene is TRBJ2-5, the V gene TRBV30, with unresolved D. With 3 bases removed from V and 0 bases from J, the gap between germline ends came to 8 bases. The V gene's germline CDR1 is GTSNPN and CDR2 SVGIG (reference sequence). The CDR3 is 13 amino acids. CDR3 region: CAWSVLYQETQYF. The CDR3 coding sequence is TGTGCCTGGAGCGTGTTGTACCAAGAGACCCAGTACTTC. The full variable domain, completed using reference TRBV30 and TRBJ2-5, is SQTIHQWPATLVQPVGSPLSLECTVEGTSNPNLYWYRQAAGRGLQLLFYSVGIGQISSEVPQNLSASRPQDRQFILSSKKLLLSDSGFYLCAWSVLYQETQYFGPGTRLLVL.

This clone has only one observation. The chain joins TRBV5-1 to TRBJ2-7; 12 bases fit TRBD1. The CDR3 sequence is 16 residues long. Germline-derived CDR1 and CDR2 are SGHRS and YFSETQ. The ends lost 0 bases at V and 2 bases at J; junction bases unmatched: 3. The CDR3 coding sequence is TGCGCCAGCAGCTTGGCCGGGACAGGGGGCGCCTACGAGCAGTACTTC. It codes for CASSLAGTGGAYEQYF.

V usage is TRBV27 and J usage is TRBJ1-2; D gene ambiguous. Trimming cost V 1 base and J 3 bases, with 12 bases left between them. The V gene's germline CDR1 is MNHEY and CDR2 SMNVEV (reference sequence). The CDR3 sequence is 15 residues long. CDR3 in DNA: TGTGCCAGCAGTTTATTCGTAGGGAGTCACTATGGCTACACCTTC. Protein product: CASSLFVGSHYGYTF.